The rows below give T cell receptor beta chains drawn from one sample of a study of vaccination and CD4 T cells after COVID-19. TCRdb reanalysed the PCR reads using MiXCR and keeps one entry per CDR3 protein. The profile covers 7,600 or so distinct CDR3 sequences, with over 35% appearing a single time and roughly 13% taken by the ten largest. What these receptors recognize is not known. Sequences were obtained from CD4+ T cells from blood, cultured in vitro. Every receptor here comes from a human donor in good health. CDR3s include the opening cysteine and the closing phenylalanine or tryptophan. D genes are given only for firm matches. Size is omitted from some rows. Given values are once, few, many or a class for expanded clones.

14	TRBV7-9	NA	medium-sized	TRBJ2-7	CASSASAAGGEQYF	TGTGCCAGCAGCGCCTCGGCGGCCGGTGGGGAGCAGTACTTC
17	TRBV7-9	NA	few	TRBJ1-3	CASSLGTHQGTGNTIYF	TGTGCCAGCAGCTTAGGGACCCACCAGGGAACTGGAAACACCATATATTTT
13	TRBV12-3/TRBV12-4	NA	few	TRBJ1-2	CASSSLSDYGYTF	TGTGCCAGCAGTTCTTTATCAGACTATGGCTACACCTTC
15	TRBV18	NA	once	TRBJ1-1	CASSPPVRSNTEAFF	TGTGCCAGCTCACCACCGGTTCGGAGCAACACTGAAGCTTTCTTT
14	TRBV5-1	NA	once	TRBJ1-2	CASSLDGPSYGYTF	TGCGCCAGCAGCTTGGATGGTCCAAGCTATGGCTACACCTTC
13	TRBV20-1	TRBD1	few	TRBJ1-5	CSARGQPSQPQHF	TGCAGTGCTCGGGGACAGCCATCCCAGCCCCAGCATTTT
16	TRBV7-2	NA	NA	TRBJ2-5	CASSYSPGPPGESQYF	TGTGCCAGCAGCTATTCACCGGGACCACCCGGCGAGTCCCAGTACTTC
15	TRBV7-2	TRBD1	few	TRBJ2-4	CASSLGTGGGNIQYF	TGTGCCAGCAGCTTAGGGACAGGGGGAGGTAACATTCAGTACTTC
13	TRBV10-3	TRBD2	NA	TRBJ2-3	CAIRRLASDTQYF	TGTGCCATCAGGAGACTAGCATCAGATACGCAGTATTTT
13	TRBV20-1	NA	few	TRBJ1-4	CSARGIRDEKLFF	TGCAGTGCTCGGGGGATCAGGGACGAAAAACTGTTTTTT
15	TRBV7-2	NA	large	TRBJ1-2	CASSLVAESNYGYTF	TGTGCCAGCAGCTTAGTAGCAGAATCTAACTATGGCTACACCTTC